The count of the clone carrying this TCR beta chain is one. These data originate in a study of blood T cell repertoires in COVID-19. Turning to the study itself: Researchers got acute and convalescent COVID-19 samples from the United States, Italy and Spain.

The CDR3 is 16 amino acids. Trimming left V 3 bases short and J 1 base short, with 14 bases between. Germline lookup yields CDR1 LGHDT and CDR2 YNNKEL (reference sequence). The authors' processing: Amplifying reference gene primers gave estimates of nucleated cell counts. TCRdb's copy holds only in-frame clones and misses some; the assay was immunoSEQ multiplex PCR. The D gene and trimming were derived from the DNA, and the V and J assignments and clone size from that table. The sample has over 100,000 clones, about 79% seen once; the top ten hold around 4.1%. The chain links TRBV3-1 (or the pseudogene TRBV3-2) to TRBJ2-3; the D gene is possibly TRBD2 (5 bases). Material for sequencing was peripheral blood. The TCR comes from a woman of 80 years or more with acute or convalescent COVID-19. CDR3 amino acids: CASSQEAVTRTDTQYF. In DNA form, the CDR3 reads TGTGCCAGCAGCCAGGAGGCGGTGACACGCACAGATACGCAGTATTTT.